This T cell receptor (beta chain) was obtained from a study of cytomegalovirus exposure and HLA in healthy donors. Across the whole study: An early data release held 75 million to 100 million unique TCRs from HLA-typed donors. General study points: Among TCR beta chains, those listed as cytomegalovirus-associated numbered about 160. Cytomegalovirus status was reportedly diagnosed by the classifier with high specificity and sensitivity.

Trimming took off 5 bases at V and 2 bases at J, with 15 bases between the two ends. The germline CDR1 and CDR2 sequences are SGHAT and FQDESV (reference sequence). The CDR3 contains 15 residues. Amplification used 60 Vbeta primers and 13 Jbeta primers. The repertoire was sequenced with immunoSEQ multiplex PCR; TCRdb's copy has only in-frame clones and lacks some. Found here are some 60,000 clones, more than 70% of them singletons; the top ten hold 5.4%. In regard to this clone: Its antigen is unknown.

Specimen: PBMCs. The receptor was isolated from a woman younger than 45 in good health and CMV-seronegative. J is TRBJ2-5 and V is TRBV11-1; no definite D call. The CDR3 protein is CASSPGVLGQETQYF. CDR3 in DNA: TGTGCCAGCAGCCCCGGAGTTCTGGGTCAAGAGACCCAGTACTTC.